These 22 T cell receptor beta chains were sequenced from one sample in a study of blood T cell repertoires in COVID-19. Profiled with immunoSEQ multiplex PCR; TCRdb holds only in-frame clones, not every one. The sample yields some 340,000 clones, 85% seen once. Sequenced input: peripheral blood. These TCRs come from a woman under 30 with acute or convalescent COVID-19.

This sequence joins TRBV11-2 and TRBJ1-1; possible D gene TRBD1, 5 bases. CDR3 length equals 14 residues. V lost 1 base to trimming and J lost 5 bases, with 11 bases between them. Germline CDR1 and CDR2: SGHAT and FQNNGV. The CDR3 nucleotides are TGTGCCAGCAGCTTAGCCAGGGTGAGGACTGAAGCTTTCTTT. Its translation is CASSLARVRTEAFF.

This clone was detected only once. The gene calls are TRBV28 and TRBJ2-4; D gene uncertain. With 6 bases removed from V and 0 bases from J, the gap between germline ends came to 15 bases. The CDR3 spans 16 residues. The germline V gene has CDR1 MDHEN and CDR2 SYDVKM. CDR3 region: CASSRRKVLAKNIQYF. CDR3 in DNA: TGTGCCAGCAGCCGTAGAAAAGTTCTAGCCAAAAACATTCAGTACTTC.

The chain uses TRBV7-9 and TRBJ2-2; 10 positions agree with TRBD2. V dropped 4 bases and J dropped 1; count of bases not matched to a gene: 3. Germline V gene lookup returns CDR1 SEHNR and CDR2 FQNEAQ (reference sequence). The length of the CDR3 is 16 residues. The CDR3 spells CASSSPSGRNTGELFF. The CDR3 region has the DNA TGTGCCAGCAGCTCTCCTAGCGGGAGGAACACCGGGGAGCTGTTTTTT.

This rearrangement joins TRBV9 to TRBJ2-7; possible D gene TRBD2, 5 bases. V was pared by 4 bases and J by 2 bases, with 13 bases between. Germline V CDR1 and CDR2: SGDLS, YYNGEE. The length of the CDR3 is 14 residues. CDR3 region: CASSLTSTTYEQYF. For the CDR3, the DNA is TGTGCCAGCAGCCTTACTAGTACTACCTACGAGCAGTACTTC.

This clone appeared a single time. V and J are TRBV5-1 and TRBJ2-3; maybe TRBD1 (5 bases). The CDR3 runs 13 residues. Trimming pared 3 bases from V and 6 bases from J, leaving 11 bases between. CDR1 and CDR2 (germline): SGHRS, YFSETQ. The CDR3 sequence is CASSSRATDTQYF. In nucleotides, the CDR3 is TGCGCCAGCAGCTCCAGGGCTACGGATACGCAGTATTTT.

This chain links TRBV28 with TRBJ2-1; D not resolved. V was pared by 3 bases and J by 15 bases, with 15 bases between. Germline CDR1 MDHEN, CDR2 SYDVKM. The CDR3 loop spans 12 amino acids. The CDR3 loop reads CASSFWVSAPFF. DNA for the CDR3: TGTGCCAGCAGTTTTTGGGTGAGCGCTCCGTTCTTC.

This chain links TRBV10-3 with TRBJ2-3; TRBD2 agrees at 10 bases. Germline values: CDR1 ENHRY, CDR2 SYGVKD. Losses at the gene ends were 2 bases for V and 1 base for J; bases not matched to a gene: 0. This CDR3 contains 15 residues. The DNA for the CDR3 is TGTGCCATCAGTGAGGGGACTAGCGGCACAGATACGCAGTATTTT. Translated: CAISEGTSGTDTQYF.

This clone was counted once. The V and J genes are TRBV11-3 and TRBJ2-2; 16 bases are a match to TRBD2. This CDR3 has 17 residues. Trimming at V came to 4 bases and at J to 7 bases, leaving 6 bases not matched to a gene. Germline V gives CDR1 SGHNT, CDR2 YENEEA. The CDR3 spells CASSSGLAGGPSGELFF. CDR3 nucleotide sequence: TGTGCCAGCAGCTCGGGACTAGCGGGAGGGCCTAGCGGGGAGCTGTTTTTT.

The chain couples TRBV27 to TRBJ2-5; the match to TRBD2 covers 9 bases. Germline assignment: CDR1 MNHEY and CDR2 SMNVEV (reference sequence). With 9 bases clipped from V and 4 bases from J, the junction kept 3 bases outside the gene matches. The CDR3 extends over 12 amino acids. Written as DNA, the CDR3 is TGTGCCAGTAGCGGGGGAGGAGAGACCCAGTACTTC. Its translation: CASSGGGETQYF.

The chain joins TRBV27 to TRBJ2-3; D perhaps matches TRBD2 (7 bases). V lost 5 bases and J lost 4, with 25 bases in between. CDR1 is MNHEY, CDR2 SMNVEV, per germline (reference sequence). The CDR3 is 18 residues long. CDR3 in DNA: TGTGCCAGCAGTCCCCTACCCGGGGGGCCCTTTTTGTCAGATACGCAGTATTTT. Its translation is CASSPLPGGPFLSDTQYF.

The chain joins TRBV30 to TRBJ1-4; the D is unclear. Per the germline V gene, CDR1 is GTSNPN and CDR2 is SVGIG (reference sequence). This CDR3 comprises 14 residues. V lost 3 bases, J lost 8 bases, and 16 bases lay in between. CDR3 region: CAWSETGLLEKLFF. The CDR3 nucleotides are TGTGCCTGGAGCGAAACGGGTCTCTTGGAAAAACTGTTTTTT.

V usage is TRBV6-2 or TRBV6-3 and J usage is TRBJ2-2; 9 nucleotides match TRBD2. The germline gives CDR1 MNHEY, CDR2 SVGEGT. V trimming: 5 bases; J trimming: 0 bases; junction bases outside the gene matches: 16. There are 20 residues in the CDR3. As DNA, the CDR3 is TGTGCCAGCAGTCTCCTCTGGGCACTAGCGGGTTTCGCGAACACCGGGGAGCTGTTTTTT. Translation: CASSLLWALAGFANTGELFF.

The chain uses TRBV11-2 and TRBJ1-5; weak D call: TRBD1 (6 bases). Germline loops: CDR1 SGHAT, CDR2 FQNNGV. Trimming took off 5 bases at V and 2 bases at J, with 13 bases between the two ends. This CDR3 spans 15 amino acids. CDR3 in DNA: TGTGCCAGCAGCCCGGGGGGACAAGGCAATCAGCCCCAGCATTTT. Translated, it gives CASSPGGQGNQPQHF.

The chain joins TRBV18 to TRBJ2-5; TRBD1 might be the D (5 bases). CDR1 and CDR2 (germline): KGHSH, LQKENI. Trimming removed 4 bases from V and 2 bases from J, with 20 bases in between. The CDR3 is 17 residues long. CDR3 amino acids: CASSLPKPQGLQETQYF. The CDR3 bases are TGTGCCAGCTCACTCCCCAAACCTCAGGGTTTGCAAGAGACCCAGTACTTC.

The chain carries TRBV10-2 and TRBJ2-3; 14 bases match TRBD2. Germline V lookup: CDR1 WSHSY, CDR2 SAAADI. This CDR3 is 17 amino acids long. With V trimmed by 6 bases and J by 6 bases, 11 bases remained unmatched. The DNA of the CDR3 is TGCGCCAGCAGATCACACAGACTAGCGGGGGGGCTGGATACGCAGTATTTT. It encodes CASRSHRLAGGLDTQYF.

V and J are TRBV19 and TRBJ1-2; 7 nucleotides align to TRBD1. This CDR3 contains 15 residues. Germline V CDR1 and CDR2: LNHDA, SQIVND (reference sequence). The trim removed 4 bases at V and 4 bases at J, leaving 9 bases unmatched. The CDR3 here is CASSKEDRITYGYTF. CDR3 DNA sequence: TGTGCCAGTAGTAAGGAGGACAGGATAACCTATGGCTACACCTTC. The complete variable domain, with remaining parts taken from reference TRBV19 and TRBJ1-2, reads DGGITQSPKYLFRKEGQNVTLSCEQNLNHDAMYWYRQDPGQGLRLIYYSQIVNDFQKGDIAEGYSVSREKKESFPLTVTSAQKNPTAFYLCASSKEDRITYGYTFGSGTRLTVV.

The chain uses TRBV19 and TRBJ2-1; TRBD2 aligns across 7 bases. CDR1 LNHDA and CDR2 SQIVND come from the germline V gene (reference sequence). J gave up 6 bases and V 7 bases, and 12 bases lay outside the gene matches. This CDR3 has 15 residues. CDR3 coding DNA: TGTGCCAGTAATCCAGCGGGGAGCCGTGTCAATGAGCAGTTCTTC. Translating it yields CASNPAGSRVNEQFF.

V and J are TRBV19 and TRBJ1-1, with 9 nucleotides matching TRBD1. V dropped 4 bases and J dropped 5; count of bases not matched to a gene: 8. CDR1 is LNHDA, CDR2 SQIVND, per germline (reference sequence). The CDR3 loop spans 15 amino acids. The CDR3 bases are TGTGCCAGTAGTACTACCGGGACAGGGTATACTGAAGCTTTCTTT. Amino acids: CASSTTGTGYTEAFF.

V usage is TRBV2 and J usage is TRBJ1-5; D is uncertain. Germline V gene data show CDR1 as SNHLY and CDR2 as FYNNEI. The CDR3 length is 13 residues. V dropped 9 bases and J dropped 2 bases, with 11 bases sitting between them. The CDR3 DNA follows: TGTGCCAGTCACTATAGCGGCAATCAGCCCCAGCATTTT. This translates into CASHYSGNQPQHF.

This sequence joins TRBV28 and TRBJ1-5; D unclear. CDR3 length equals 15 residues. Germline V gene sequence: CDR1 MDHEN, CDR2 SYDVKM. Trimming took 2 bases from V and 2 from J, leaving 10 bases between them. DNA of the CDR3: TGTGCCAGCAGTTTAGCATTAACGGGCAATCAGCCCCAGCATTTT. Its protein product is CASSLALTGNQPQHF.

CDR3 sequence (DNA): TGCAGCGTTGATGGGGCCGAGAGTCGGGCTTTCTTT. It specifies CSVDGAESRAFF. This chain connects TRBV29-1 to TRBJ1-1; a weak D match, TRBD1 (5 bases). The CDR3 runs to 12 residues. Germline V gene sequence: CDR1 SQVTM, CDR2 ANQGSEA. Trimming pared 3 bases from V and 11 bases from J, leaving 16 bases between.

The rearrangement uses TRBV5-1 and TRBJ2-7; D is perhaps TRBD2 (5 bases). The CDR3 extends over 14 amino acids. V lost 0 bases and J 5 bases, leaving 12 bases between the germline ends. Germline CDR1 is SGHRS and CDR2 is YFSETQ. DNA for the CDR3: TGCGCCAGCAGCTTGGCTAACGTCGGGGACGAGCAGTACTTC. As protein: CASSLANVGDEQYF.